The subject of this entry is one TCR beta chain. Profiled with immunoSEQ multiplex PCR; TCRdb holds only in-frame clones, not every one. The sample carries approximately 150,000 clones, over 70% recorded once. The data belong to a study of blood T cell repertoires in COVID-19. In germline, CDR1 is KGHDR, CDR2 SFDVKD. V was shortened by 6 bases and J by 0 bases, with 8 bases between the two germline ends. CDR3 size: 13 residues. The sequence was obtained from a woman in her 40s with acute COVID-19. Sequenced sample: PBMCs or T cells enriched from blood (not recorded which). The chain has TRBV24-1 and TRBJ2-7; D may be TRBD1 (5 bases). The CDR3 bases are TGTGCCACCAGTAGGGGCTACTCCTACGAGCAGTACTTC. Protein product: CATSRGYSYEQYF.